These 6 T cell receptor beta chains originate from one sample sequenced in a study of CD8 T cells in ankylosing spondylitis. TCRdb re-derived calls from the 5' RACE reads in MiXCR, one entry per CDR3 protein. The sample comprises 230,000 or so distinct CDR3 sequences, over 15% of which are singletons, and more than 25% rests with the top ten. Specimen: blood, either unsorted or a sorted T cell fraction (not recorded which). The receptors were sampled from a male donor with ankylosing spondylitis or in good health (not recorded which).

The genes are TRBV11-2 and TRBJ2-3; 8 nucleotides line up with TRBD2. After removal of 11 bases from V and 1 base from J, the junction contained 8 bases not matched to a gene. This CDR3 has 14 residues. Germline V gene lookup returns CDR1 SGHAT and CDR2 FQNNGV. CDR3 DNA sequence: TGTGCCGGAGGCCGCGGGAGGCGCACAGATACGCAGTATTTT. Amino acid sequence: CAGGRGRRTDTQYF.

The chain combines TRBV29-1 with TRBJ2-5; 10 bases agree with TRBD2. This CDR3 comprises 17 residues. V trimming: 4 bases; J trimming: 1 base; junction bases outside the gene matches: 12. Germline V gene data show CDR1 as SQVTM and CDR2 as ANQGSEA. The CDR3 DNA follows: TGCAGCGTTGGTGGGGGCAGGAGGACTAGCGGCCAAGAGACCCAGTACTTC. Protein sequence: CSVGGGRRTSGQETQYF.

The chain carries TRBV20-1 and TRBJ2-2, with D tentatively TRBD1 or TRBD2 (5 bases each). The germline gives CDR1 DFQATT, CDR2 SNEGSKA (reference sequence). The ends were cut back, 1 base at V and 5 bases at J, with 14 bases in the middle. CDR3 length: 15 amino acids. CDR3 sequence (DNA): TGCAGTGCTAGAGTAGCCCAGGGAGAGACCGGGGAGCTGTTTTTT. Amino acid sequence: CSARVAQGETGELFF.

This clonotype showed up just a few times. The rearrangement links TRBV5-1 to TRBJ2-1, with no clear D. The germline gives CDR1 SGHRS, CDR2 YFSETQ. V was shortened by 2 bases and J by 4 bases, with 16 bases between the two germline ends. The CDR3 has 16 amino acids. This CDR3 reads CASSLSQVGIYNEQFF. CDR3 nucleotide sequence: TGCGCCAGCAGCTTATCCCAGGTAGGGATTTACAATGAGCAGTTCTTC.

The chain joins TRBV29-1 to TRBJ2-7; 10 bases agree with TRBD1. The CDR3 sequence is 15 residues long. V shed 6 bases and J 3 bases; nucleotides not matched to a gene: 11. The germline gives CDR1 SQVTM, CDR2 ANQGSEA. CDR3 bases: TGCAGCGTCCGAATCCCGGGACAGGGGTTCTACGAGCAGTACTTC. This sequence encodes CSVRIPGQGFYEQYF.

This clonotype was counted at least ten times. V and J are TRBV4-2 and TRBJ2-1; D uncertain. This CDR3 comprises 13 residues. V gave up 4 bases and J gave up 8 bases, with 12 bases separating them. Germline CDR1 is LGHNA and CDR2 is YNFKEQ. CDR3: CASSLSYYDEQFF. The CDR3 DNA follows: TGTGCCAGCAGCCTGAGTTATTACGATGAGCAGTTCTTC.